This passage covers 8 T cell receptor beta chains from one sample sequenced in a study of STAT5B mutations in CD4+ large granular lymphocyte leukemia (dated by TCRdb to 2021 to 2024). The library was built by means of the immunoSEQ multiplex PCR assay. TCRdb took this table from immuneACCESS and kept in-frame rearrangements with V and J called. Such tables lack part of the clones; where checked against another copy, unresolved V genes explain under half of the gap, and the rest is unexplained. Recorded for this sample are about 32,000 clones; 70% to 85% of them occurred a single time. Of the sample, 2% is held by the ten largest clones. Sequenced sample: CD4+ T cells from blood buffy coats. These receptors all stem from a human donor in good health.

This clone has more than one count but fewer than ten. This chain joins TRBV5-5 and TRBJ1-6; D is unresolved. The CDR3 has 15 residues. CDR1 and CDR2 (germline): SGHKS, YYEKEE (reference sequence). The germline V and J ends were trimmed by 4 bases and 7 bases, with 15 bases remaining between them. CDR3 sequence: CASSPGAGRNSPLHF. In DNA form, the CDR3 reads TGTGCCAGCAGCCCGGGAGCGGGAAGAAATTCACCCCTCCACTTT.

This clone was detected only a few times. The chain uses TRBV11-2 and TRBJ1-2, with no clear D. Germline CDR1 SGHAT, CDR2 FQNNGV. CDR3 length equals 13 residues. Trimming took 6 bases from V and 8 from J, leaving 16 bases between them. This chain's CDR3 is CASSSRVGGGYTF. The CDR3 bases are TGTGCCAGCAGTTCCCGGGTGGGTGGCGGCTACACCTTC. Drawing the rest from reference TRBV11-2 and TRBJ1-2, the complete variable domain is EAGVAQSPRYKIIEKRQSVAFWCNPISGHATLYWYQQILGQGPKLLIQFQNNGVVDDSQLPKDRFSAERLKGVDSTLKIQPAKLEDSAVYLCASSSRVGGGYTFGSGTRLTVV.

This clone was seen a handful of times. The CDR3 coding sequence is TGTGCCAGCTCACCACGCCCAGGGGACTTTGCAACTAATGAAAAACTGTTTTTT. It encodes CASSPRPGDFATNEKLFF. This sequence joins TRBV18 and TRBJ1-4, with a possible D match to TRBD1 (6 bases). Germline CDR1 KGHSH, CDR2 LQKENI. Trimming took 1 base from V and 0 from J, leaving 15 bases between them. The CDR3 is made up of 18 amino acids.

J is TRBJ2-7 and V is TRBV5-6; D is ambiguous. The germline CDR1 and CDR2 sequences are SGHDT and YYEEEE. Trimming cost V 2 bases and J 4 bases, with 16 bases left between them. The CDR3 contains 15 residues. The CDR3 coding sequence is TGTGCCAGCAGCTTAAGTCGCCAGGTTGGTTACGAGCAGTACTTC. It specifies CASSLSRQVGYEQYF.

This clone appeared a few times. V usage is TRBV7-9 and J usage is TRBJ2-2; a weak D match, TRBD1 (5 bases). The CDR3 loop spans 14 amino acids. CDR1 is SEHNR, CDR2 FQNEAQ, per germline (reference sequence). Trimming took off 7 bases at V and 4 bases at J, with 13 bases between the two ends. The chain's CDR3 is CASTQGAFTGELFF. In DNA, the CDR3 is TGTGCCAGCACCCAAGGGGCCTTCACCGGGGAGCTGTTTTTT.

The chain is built from TRBV7-9 and TRBJ2-2; TRBD2 agrees at 8 bases. J gave up 3 bases and V 6 bases, and 6 bases lay outside the gene matches. The CDR3 extends over 15 amino acids. CDR1 is SEHNR, CDR2 FQNEAQ, per germline (reference sequence). The CDR3 nucleotides are TGTGCCAGCAGTGGTGGCGGGGGGCACACCGGGGAGCTGTTTTTT. Protein: CASSGGGGHTGELFF. The full variable domain, its missing parts supplied by reference TRBV7-9 and TRBJ2-2, is DTGVSQNPRHKITKRGQNVTFRCDPISEHNRLYWYRQTLGQGPEFLTYFQNEAQLEKSRLLSDRFSAERPKGSFSTLEIQRTEQGDSAMYLCASSGGGGHTGELFFGEGSRLTVL.

The chain is built from TRBV7-2 and TRBJ2-7, with 10 positions matching TRBD1. Germline CDR1 reads SGHTA; CDR2 reads FQGNSA. The J segment lost 0 bases and the V segment lost 6 bases, leaving 5 bases of the junction unmatched. This CDR3 has 15 amino acids. The CDR3 bases are TGTGCCAGCAGGGATAGACAGGGGGCCTCCTACGAGCAGTACTTC. This codes for CASRDRQGASYEQYF. Variable domain in full (rest from reference TRBV7-2 and TRBJ2-7): GAGVSQSPSNKVTEKGKDVELRCDPISGHTALYWYRQSLGQGLEFLIYFQGNSAPDKSGLPSDRFSAERTGGSVSTLTIQRTQQEDSAVYLCASRDRQGASYEQYFGPGTRLTVT.

V gene TRBV7-6 combines with J gene TRBJ1-3, with D uncertain. The CDR3 runs to 14 residues. Germline V gene lookup returns CDR1 SGHVS and CDR2 FNYEAQ. V gave up 2 bases and J gave up 1 base, with 6 bases separating them. CDR3 region: CASSLYRSGNTIYF. The CDR3, as DNA: TGTGCCAGCAGCTTATATAGGTCTGGAAACACCATATATTTT.